This T cell receptor (beta chain) was documented in a study of cytomegalovirus exposure and HLA in healthy donors. The study's findings and limits: Apart from CMV serostatus, no immune exposure information was available. It was approximately 150 TCR beta chains that were listed as cytomegalovirus-associated.

This CDR3 comprises 14 residues. This PCR relied on a set of 60 Vbeta primers and 13 Jbeta primers. Assay: immunoSEQ multiplex PCR; the TCRdb copy retains only in-frame clones and omits some. In the table there are roughly 190,000 clones, 80% to 85% of which are singletons. As for this clone: What it binds is unknown.

The source material was PBMCs. The V and J genes are TRBV21-1 and TRBJ1-1; TRBD1 is the table's D call and was not checked against the DNA. TRBV21-1 is a pseudogene locus. The sequence came from a man in his forties in good health and CMV-seropositive. The CDR3 sequence: CASSKGQGVAEAFF. The DNA of the CDR3 is TGTGCCAGCAGCAAGGGACAGGGGGTCGCTGAAGCTTTCTTT.